This T cell receptor beta chain was obtained from a study of cytotoxic CD8 clonotypes in ibrutinib-treated CLL (dated by TCRdb to the early 2020s). At the level of the whole study: The cohort had 11 relapsed/refractory and 15 treatment-naive patients; 17 to 18 were IGHV unmutated. Partial responses were observed in around 25 patients and complete responses in 2; after a median follow-up of 68 months, remission was maintained in 14 patients and progression was observed in 12. The response samples were drawn at a median of roughly eleven months into treatment, with a range of roughly 6 to 36 months. On average, each sample had approximately 260,000 productive templates and approximately 89,000 productive rearrangements. Of the approximately 87 participants in the trial, about two dozen had longitudinal samples available. Cryopreserved peripheral blood mononuclear cells were collected before treatment, at response, and at either disease progression or sustained remission. Every sample from remission and from progressive disease was obtained while the patients were still on ibrutinib.

Sequences SQVTM (CDR1) and ANQGSEA (CDR2) are obtained from the germline V gene. From V the trimming removes 6 bases and from J it removes 0 bases, while the gene matches leave 14 bases of the junction unaccounted for. The cysteine opens and the phenylalanine closes a CDR3 of 17 amino acids. Only CDR3 DNA is held: 51 bases, read in frame from base 1. This clone was seen a handful of times. It has no known antigen specificity. No qualities accompany the bases; no much larger clone lies one base away. The paper as a whole reports these results and caveats: Baseline clonality was found to be higher than that of age-matched healthy donors and was strongly correlated with circulating CD8+ T-cell counts. Public clonotypes were rare and either shrank or stayed stable during treatment, and the rise in clonality at ibrutinib response reflected expansion of private clonotypes. An increase in clonality was observed at ibrutinib response, with clonality remaining stable during sustained remission and falling back toward baseline at progression. Sampling times were not matched between patients in sustained remission and patients whose disease was progressing, and lymph node repertoires were not examined.

The goal of deep resolution MiSeq sequencing was a depth between 1 in 1 million and 1 in 200,000 T cells, and coverage averaged 10x per clonotype. The immunoSEQ hsTCRB Kit was used to generate TCR beta libraries. In the original analysis: The data were analyzed with ImmunoSEQ Analyzer and ImmunoSEQ Data Assistant, and V, D and J gene assignments followed IMGT definitions. Clonality was computed as one minus normalized Shannon entropy of productive rearrangement frequencies, ranging from 0 to 1. Public clonotype analysis was restricted to overrepresented clonotypes comprising at least 0.05% of each patient's repertoire. About a dozen repertoires from age-matched healthy donors, obtained from immuneACCESS, served as clonality controls. As stored in TCRdb, this immuneACCESS dataset retains in-frame rearrangements with V and J assigned. A fraction of the clones does not appear; measured against another copy, unresolved V genes explain less than half of the discrepancy, and the remainder lacks a known reason. Clone size and V and J calls were adopted from that table, with D and trimming inferred from the DNA. This sample lists some 350,000 clones; 67% were detected once. Roughly 6.3% of the sample rests with the top ten.

For TCR beta library preparation, roughly 2 micrograms of genomic DNA was extracted from cryopreserved PBMCs. High-throughput TCR beta sequencing was performed on longitudinal blood samples from CLL patients receiving ibrutinib monotherapy. The patients were enrolled in a single-center, open-label phase 2 trial of ibrutinib monotherapy. Material: PBMCs, obtained after 36 months of ibrutinib treatment. This TCR derives from a human donor with chronic lymphocytic leukemia. The rearranged segments are TRBV29-1 and TRBJ2-1, with 7 junctional bases fitting TRBD2. This receptor has the CDR3 CSVWAPYSSGSYNEQFF. At the DNA level, the sequence is TGCAGCGTCTGGGCCCCTTATTCTAGCGGCTCCTACAATGAGCAGTTCTTC.